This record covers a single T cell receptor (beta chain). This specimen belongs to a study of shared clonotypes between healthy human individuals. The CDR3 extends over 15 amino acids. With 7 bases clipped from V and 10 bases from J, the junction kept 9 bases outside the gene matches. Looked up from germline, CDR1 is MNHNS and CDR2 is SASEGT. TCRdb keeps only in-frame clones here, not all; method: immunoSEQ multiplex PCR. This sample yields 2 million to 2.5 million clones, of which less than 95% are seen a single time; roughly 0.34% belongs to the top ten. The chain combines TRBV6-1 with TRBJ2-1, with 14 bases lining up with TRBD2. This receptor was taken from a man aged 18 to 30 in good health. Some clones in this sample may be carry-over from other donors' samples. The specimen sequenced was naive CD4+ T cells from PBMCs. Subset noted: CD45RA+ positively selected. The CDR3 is CASKMGLAGVYEQFF. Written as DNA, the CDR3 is TGTGCCAGCAAGATGGGACTAGCGGGAGTATACGAGCAGTTCTTC.